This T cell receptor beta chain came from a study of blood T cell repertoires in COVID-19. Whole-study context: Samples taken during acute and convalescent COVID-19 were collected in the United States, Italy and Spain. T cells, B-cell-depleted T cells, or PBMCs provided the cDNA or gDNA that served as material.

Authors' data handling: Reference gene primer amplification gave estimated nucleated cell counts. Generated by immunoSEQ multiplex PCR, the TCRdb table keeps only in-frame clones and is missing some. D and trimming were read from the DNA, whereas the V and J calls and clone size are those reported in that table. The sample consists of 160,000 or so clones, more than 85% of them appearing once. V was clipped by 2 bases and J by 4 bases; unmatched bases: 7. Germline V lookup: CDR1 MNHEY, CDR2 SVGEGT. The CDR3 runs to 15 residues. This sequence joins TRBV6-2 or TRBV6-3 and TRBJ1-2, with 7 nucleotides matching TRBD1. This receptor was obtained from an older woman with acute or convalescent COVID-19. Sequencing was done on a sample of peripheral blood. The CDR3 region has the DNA TGTGCCAGCAGTTACGGCCAGGGGGTCCCCTATGGCTACACCTTC. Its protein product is CASSYGQGVPYGYTF.